The 18 T cell receptor beta chains reported below all come from one sample, sequenced in a study of response to subunit inactivated influenza vaccine. MiXCR, applied by TCRdb to the RT-PCR reads, yields one record per CDR3 protein. The sample lists around 850,000 distinct CDR3 sequences, roughly 18% seen once, with roughly 11% in the top ten. The source was PBMCs from blood, collected about 5 days after vaccination. The source of these receptors is a man aged 50 or older who received an inactivated influenza vaccine.

The chain links TRBV10-3 to TRBJ2-2; 10 bases are a match to TRBD1. J lost 0 bases, V lost 6 bases, and 10 bases had no gene match. CDR1 is ENHRY and CDR2 is SYGVKD in the germline V gene. The length of the CDR3 is 18 residues. CDR3 DNA sequence: TGTGCCATCAGAGCCGGGACAGGGGTTCCTCCGAACACCGGGGAGCTGTTTTTT. Amino acids: CAIRAGTGVPPNTGELFF.

This clonotype was counted ten times or more. This chain joins TRBV11-2 and TRBJ2-5, with TRBD1 matching over 9 bases. Germline assignment: CDR1 SGHAT and CDR2 FQNNGV. CDR3 length: 16 residues. After removal of 6 bases from V and 2 bases from J, the junction contained 10 bases not matched to a gene. The DNA for the CDR3 is TGTGCCAGCAGAGAAACAGGGGGCTTAGGGCAAGAGACCCAGTACTTC. This codes for CASRETGGLGQETQYF.

This clonotype was counted a few times. The chain combines TRBV6-1 with TRBJ1-4; 12 nucleotides agree with TRBD1. Trimming took 6 bases from V and 5 from J; bases not matched to a gene: 7. CDR1 is MNHNS and CDR2 is SASEGT in the germline V gene. CDR3 length: 16 amino acids. This CDR3 is CASSPGTGGGNEKLFF. Here the CDR3 DNA reads TGTGCCAGCAGCCCCGGGACAGGGGGCGGGAATGAAAAACTGTTTTTT.

This clonotype came up a few times. V gene TRBV4-1 combines with J gene TRBJ1-1; a weak D match, TRBD1 (5 bases). Germline V gene data show CDR1 as MGHRA and CDR2 as YSYEKL. The CDR3 length is 15 residues. The ends were cut back, 0 bases at V and 0 bases at J, with 8 bases in the middle. CDR3 sequence reads: CASSQEGALNTEAFF. In DNA form, the CDR3 reads TGCGCCAGCAGCCAAGAAGGGGCCCTGAACACTGAAGCTTTCTTT.

The chain recombines TRBV12-5 with TRBJ2-2, with unresolved D. The germline CDR1 and CDR2 sequences are LGHNT and FRNRAP. Between the trimmed V and J ends, which lost 5 bases and 8 bases, there was a span of 9 bases. This CDR3 spans 12 amino acids. In DNA form, the CDR3 reads TGTGCTAGTGGTCCCGCCGGTGGGGAGCTGTTTTTT. This translates into CASGPAGGELFF.

This clonotype was counted only a few times. The V call is TRBV6-2 or TRBV6-3, the J call TRBJ2-1; D is unclear. Germline CDR1 and CDR2: MNHEY and SVGEGT. The CDR3 has 11 residues. Trimming took 5 bases from V and 8 from J, leaving 7 bases between them. In DNA, the CDR3 is TGTGCCAGCAGTATAGGGTATGAGCAGTTCTTC. Its translation: CASSIGYEQFF.

This clonotype was seen ten or more times. CDR3 nucleotides: TGCAGTGCTAGAGATGCGGCTAGCGGTTACAATGAGCAGTTCTTC. It codes for CSARDAASGYNEQFF. The V and J genes are TRBV20-1 and TRBJ2-1, with 7 bases fitting TRBD2. The CDR3 spans 15 residues. V was pared by 0 bases and J by 4 bases, with 6 bases of the junction left unmatched. Per the germline V gene, CDR1 is DFQATT and CDR2 is SNEGSKA (reference sequence).

This clonotype was recorded at least ten times. This sequence joins TRBV20-1 and TRBJ1-2; no firm D call. CDR1 is DFQATT, CDR2 SNEGSKA, per germline (reference sequence). Trimming cost V 0 bases and J 8 bases, with 25 bases left between them. The CDR3 covers 17 residues. CDR3 sequence reads: CSARDWINSSPESGYTF. CDR3 in DNA: TGCAGTGCTAGAGATTGGATAAACAGCTCCCCTGAGAGCGGCTACACCTTC.

V usage is TRBV7-8 and J usage is TRBJ2-3; the match to TRBD2 covers 10 bases. The CDR3 contains 17 residues. Germline CDR1 and CDR2: SGHVS and FQNEAQ. V lost 0 bases and J lost 1; bases outside the gene matches: 4. The CDR3 region has the DNA TGTGCCAGCAGCTTAGCGTCCCTAGCGGGGGGCACAGATACGCAGTATTTT. As protein: CASSLASLAGGTDTQYF.

The V call is TRBV7-2, the J call TRBJ1-5, with D uncertain. CDR1 and CDR2 from the germline V gene are SGHTA and FQGNSA. CDR3 length: 13 amino acids. The germline V and J ends were trimmed by 5 bases and 5 bases, with 10 bases remaining between them. CDR3 residues: CASSPMDHQPQHF. The CDR3 DNA sequence: TGTGCCAGCAGCCCTATGGACCATCAGCCCCAGCATTTT. Complete variable domain (other parts from reference TRBV7-2 and TRBJ1-5): GAGVSQSPSNKVTEKGKDVELRCDPISGHTALYWYRQSLGQGLEFLIYFQGNSAPDKSGLPSDRFSAERTGGSVSTLTIQRTQQEDSAVYLCASSPMDHQPQHFGDGTRLSIL.

This clonotype was detected only a few times. The chain recombines TRBV5-1 with TRBJ1-1; 7 positions agree with TRBD1. Unmatched junction bases numbered 7, after V lost 4 bases and J lost 7 bases. The germline V gene has CDR1 SGHRS and CDR2 YFSETQ. The CDR3 is 13 amino acids. The CDR3 reads CASSAGTALEAFF. The DNA for the CDR3 is TGCGCCAGCAGCGCCGGGACAGCACTTGAAGCTTTCTTT.

This sequence joins TRBV28 and TRBJ1-6; no clear D gene. V gave up 1 base and J gave up 5 bases, with 18 bases separating them. Germline CDR1 and CDR2: MDHEN and SYDVKM. CDR3 length: 18 residues. CDR3 residues: CASSLYFRGSSNNSPLHF. CDR3 in DNA: TGTGCCAGCAGTTTATACTTCCGTGGCAGTTCGAATAATTCACCCCTCCACTTT.

In this sample, this clonotype turned up once. This rearrangement joins TRBV5-1 to TRBJ2-2; 9 bases line up with TRBD2. The germline gives CDR1 SGHRS, CDR2 YFSETQ. The CDR3 runs to 16 residues. After removal of 0 bases from V and 8 bases from J, the junction contained 8 bases not matched to a gene. The CDR3 sequence: CASSLEASGKFGELFF. The DNA for the CDR3 is TGCGCCAGCAGCTTGGAGGCTAGCGGGAAGTTTGGGGAGCTGTTTTTT.

The chain recombines TRBV6-2 or TRBV6-3 with TRBJ2-7, with unresolved D. The CDR3 loop spans 15 amino acids. Trimming removed 2 bases at V and 0 bases at J, with 11 bases between. The germline CDR1 and CDR2 sequences are MNHEY and SVGEGT. The CDR3: CASSYPGPASYEQYF. The DNA for the CDR3 is TGTGCCAGCAGTTACCCCGGGCCTGCCTCCTACGAGCAGTACTTC.

V usage is TRBV18 and J usage is TRBJ2-1; TRBD2 agrees at 10 bases. V lost 1 base and J lost 5; bases outside the gene matches: 8. CDR1 is KGHSH and CDR2 is LQKENI in the germline V gene. The CDR3 sequence is 17 residues long. In nucleotides, the CDR3 is TGTGCCAGCTCACCACGAATAGGACTAGCGGTTAACAATGAGCAGTTCTTC. This translates into CASSPRIGLAVNNEQFF. The entire variable domain, with the rest obtained from reference TRBV18 and TRBJ2-1, is as follows: NAGVMQNPRHLVRRRGQEARLRCSPMKGHSHVYWYRQLPEEGLKFMVYLQKENIIDESGMPKERFSAEFPKEGPSILRIQQVVRGDSAAYFCASSPRIGLAVNNEQFFGPGTRLTVL.

The genes are TRBV30 and TRBJ1-5; TRBD1 matches 12 bases. Germline values: CDR1 GTSNPN, CDR2 SVGIG (reference sequence). The CDR3 spans 20 residues. The junction had 16 bases not matched to a gene; V was cut back by 0 bases and J by 4 bases. The CDR3 nucleotides read TGTGCCTGGAGTGTACGTCCCGGGACAGGGGGCCTCCCTCCTAATCAGCCCCAGCATTTT. Translation gives CAWSVRPGTGGLPPNQPQHF.

This sequence joins TRBV20-1 and TRBJ2-7, with D perhaps matching TRBD1 or TRBD2 (5 bases each). With 3 bases removed from V and 3 bases from J, the gap between germline ends came to 9 bases. The CDR3 runs to 12 residues. The germline gives CDR1 DFQATT, CDR2 SNEGSKA (reference sequence). CDR3 DNA sequence: TGCAGTGCTAGCCGGGACGGCTACGAGCAGTACTTC. This translates into CSASRDGYEQYF.

This chain joins TRBV4-3 and TRBJ1-2; the match to TRBD1 covers 7 bases. The CDR3 runs 16 residues. V shed 1 base and J 7 bases; nucleotides not matched to a gene: 12. Germline V gene lookup returns CDR1 LGHNA and CDR2 YSLEER. CDR3 DNA: TGCGCCAGCAGCCAAGCTCTGGGACAGTTTTTGCGTGGCTACACCTTC. Its protein product is CASSQALGQFLRGYTF.